The next 32 T cell receptor beta chains were all read from a single sample in a study of blood T cells in healthy people across ages. PCR was performed a second time for roughly 6 to 12 cycles using a sample-barcoded 5' primer and a J-beta primer mix. TCRdb redid the calling of the 5' RACE reads with MiXCR, one entry per CDR3 protein. The sample lists about 630,000 distinct CDR3 sequences; 20% to 25% were seen once. The sample comprised blood. These receptor sequences come from an older man in good health.

The chain couples TRBV20-1 to TRBJ2-7; D is unclear. The CDR3 is made up of 14 amino acids. Trimming removed 0 bases from V and 6 bases from J, with 15 bases in between. CDR1 DFQATT and CDR2 SNEGSKA come from the germline V gene (reference sequence). In DNA form, the CDR3 reads TGCAGTGCTAGAGATTCCAGTGCTGGCCGCGAGCAGTACTTC. It yields the protein CSARDSSAGREQYF.

The J gene is TRBJ2-3, the V gene TRBV12-3 or TRBV12-4; D perhaps matches TRBD2 (5 bases). The V and J ends lost 4 bases and 2 bases respectively, with 13 bases between them. CDR3 length: 15 residues. CDR3 protein: CASSYLLDYTDTQYF. The CDR3 DNA follows: TGTGCCAGCAGTTATTTACTAGATTACACAGATACGCAGTATTTT.

A few counts support this clonotype. This chain joins TRBV15 and TRBJ1-1; no clear D. This CDR3 is built from 11 residues. V was cut by 3 bases and J by 10 bases, with 9 bases left in between. Germline V CDR1 and CDR2: LNHNV, YYDKDF (reference sequence). In nucleotides, the CDR3 is TGTGCCACCAGCAGGGCTAACGTAGCTTTCTTT. It codes for CATSRANVAFF. The entire variable domain, with the rest obtained from reference TRBV15 and TRBJ1-1, is as follows: DAMVIQNPRYQVTQFGKPVTLSCSQTLNHNVMYWYQQKSSQAPKLLFHYYDKDFNNEADTPDNFQSRRPNTSFCFLDIRSPGLGDTAMYLCATSRANVAFFGQGTRLTVV.

V gene TRBV28 combines with J gene TRBJ1-5; 7 bases align to TRBD1. CDR1 MDHEN and CDR2 SYDVKM come from the germline V gene. Trimming at V came to 5 bases and at J to 0 bases, leaving 10 bases not matched to a gene. This CDR3 has 17 residues. CDR3 sequence reads: CASSPLTDRASNQPQHF. CDR3 sequence (DNA): TGTGCCAGCAGTCCACTTACCGACAGGGCTAGCAATCAGCCCCAGCATTTT.

This clonotype was picked up a small number of times. The V call is TRBV30, the J call TRBJ1-2; 8 bases match TRBD1. CDR1 and CDR2 from the germline V gene are GTSNPN and SVGIG (reference sequence). V shed 3 bases, J shed 4 bases, and the junction held 4 bases outside the gene matches. The CDR3 is made up of 13 amino acids. The CDR3 protein is CAWRPQGGYGYTF. The CDR3 coding sequence is TGTGCCTGGAGACCACAGGGGGGCTATGGCTACACCTTC.

The V call is TRBV7-8, the J call TRBJ2-7, with TRBD1 matching 7 bases. Germline loops: CDR1 SGHVS, CDR2 FQNEAQ. The CDR3 contains 15 residues. Unmatched junction bases numbered 3, after V lost 0 bases and J lost 1 base. For the CDR3, the DNA is TGTGCCAGCAGCTTAGCCCAGGGGGATTCCTACGAGCAGTACTTC. This sequence encodes CASSLAQGDSYEQYF.

This clonotype was seen many times. The chain employs TRBV29-1 and TRBJ2-5, with a weak D call TRBD2 (6 bases). CDR3 length: 12 amino acids. The germline gives CDR1 SQVTM, CDR2 ANQGSEA. Trimming stripped 7 bases from V and 2 bases from J, with 11 bases between. CDR3 bases: TGCAGCGCCGGACTATCTCAAGAGACCCAGTACTTC. Its translation: CSAGLSQETQYF.

The chain combines TRBV20-1 with TRBJ2-1; possibly TRBD1 for D (6 bases). The V end lost 0 bases, the J end lost 7 bases, and 13 bases lay between the germline ends. Germline assignment: CDR1 DFQATT and CDR2 SNEGSKA (reference sequence). The CDR3 is 14 residues long. This CDR3 reads CSARDDGGENEQFF. The CDR3 DNA reads TGCAGTGCTAGAGACGATGGGGGCGAGAATGAGCAGTTCTTC.

This clonotype was seen ten or more times. The chain recombines TRBV6-5 with TRBJ2-5; D unclear. CDR3 length: 13 residues. The V gene lost 0 bases and the J gene lost 4 bases, with 6 bases spanning the gap. Germline V CDR1 and CDR2: MNHEY, SVGAGI. This CDR3 is CASSYSWGETQYF. CDR3 nucleotides: TGTGCCAGCAGTTACTCCTGGGGAGAGACCCAGTACTTC.

This clonotype was seen a few times. The chain uses TRBV7-9 and TRBJ2-7, with D hard to call. The germline CDR1 and CDR2 sequences are SEHNR and FQNEAQ (reference sequence). V dropped 7 bases and J dropped 2 bases, with 9 bases sitting between them. CDR3 size: 12 residues. In nucleotides, the CDR3 is TGTGCCAGCAACAAGGAACCCTACGAGCAGTACTTC. Translated: CASNKEPYEQYF. Complete variable domain (other parts from reference TRBV7-9 and TRBJ2-7): DTGVSQNPRHKITKRGQNVTFRCDPISEHNRLYWYRQTLGQGPEFLTYFQNEAQLEKSRLLSDRFSAERPKGSFSTLEIQRTEQGDSAMYLCASNKEPYEQYFGPGTRLTVT.

The chain recombines TRBV6-1 with TRBJ2-1, with 7 bases aligning to TRBD2. Per the germline V gene, CDR1 is MNHNS and CDR2 is SASEGT. The CDR3 is 14 residues long. V shed 8 bases and J 2 bases; nucleotides not matched to a gene: 6. The DNA of the CDR3 is TGTGCCAGCTCCTGGGCGGGAGCCTACAATGAGCAGTTCTTC. It yields the protein CASSWAGAYNEQFF.

V and J are TRBV5-1 and TRBJ2-3, with a tentative D call TRBD2 (6 bases). V lost 2 bases, J lost 3 bases, and 13 bases lay in between. Germline values: CDR1 SGHRS, CDR2 YFSETQ. This CDR3 has 15 residues. The CDR3 spells CASSFGGVRTDTQYF. CDR3 nucleotide sequence: TGCGCCAGCAGCTTCGGGGGAGTTAGGACAGATACGCAGTATTTT.

The chain couples TRBV20-1 to TRBJ2-2; TRBD2 aligns across 15 bases. This CDR3 is 18 amino acids long. Unmatched junction bases numbered 7, after V lost 0 bases and J lost 5 bases. Germline CDR1 is DFQATT and CDR2 is SNEGSKA (reference sequence). CDR3 amino acids: CSARDPRTSGRDTGELFF. Written as DNA, the CDR3 is TGCAGTGCTAGAGACCCGAGGACTAGCGGGAGGGATACCGGGGAGCTGTTTTTT.

A note on this clonotype: One end of the junction does not line up with germline, which may come from a read error. The rearrangement links TRBV24-1 to TRBJ2-5; 16 bases are shared with TRBD2. The germline V gene encodes CDR1 KGHDR and CDR2 SFDVKD. This CDR3 is built from 17 residues. Here the CDR3 DNA reads TGTGTCACCAGTGATGGTGGGACTAGCGGGAGGGGAGAGACCCAGTACTTC. The encoded protein is CVTSDGGTSGRGETQYF.

There are a few counts of this clonotype. The rearrangement links TRBV6-1 to TRBJ2-6, with D unclear. V was trimmed by 4 bases and J by 0 bases, leaving 7 bases between them. The CDR3 length is 15 residues. CDR1 and CDR2 (germline): MNHNS, SASEGT. This chain's CDR3 is CASSASLSGANVLTF. CDR3 coding DNA: TGTGCCAGCAGTGCCTCTCTCTCTGGGGCCAACGTCCTGACTTTC.

The chain is built from TRBV20-1 and TRBJ1-3; 8 nucleotides align to TRBD1. V shed 6 bases and J 0 bases; nucleotides not matched to a gene: 7. Germline V CDR1 and CDR2: DFQATT, SNEGSKA (reference sequence). CDR3 size: 15 residues. The CDR3 sequence: CSARDRSNSGNTIYF. Written as DNA, the CDR3 is TGCAGTGCCCGGGACAGGTCGAACTCTGGAAACACCATATATTTT.

The gene calls are TRBV5-1 and TRBJ2-3; 8 nucleotides align to TRBD1. The CDR3 covers 17 residues. J gave up 0 bases and V 4 bases, and 10 bases lay outside the gene matches. Looked up from germline, CDR1 is SGHRS and CDR2 is YFSETQ. This CDR3 reads CASSLTDRGRSTDTQYF. In DNA form, the CDR3 reads TGCGCCAGCAGCCTAACAGACAGGGGCCGTAGCACAGATACGCAGTATTTT.

This clonotype has more than one count but fewer than ten. A much larger clone lies one base from this, so it may be a read error. This sequence joins TRBV24-1 and TRBJ2-1; D unclear. The CDR3 has 12 residues. Germline-derived CDR1 and CDR2 are KGHDR and SFDVKD. The CDR3 sequence: CAASAPYNEQFF. Written as DNA, the CDR3 is TGTGCCGCCAGTGCCCCCTACAATGAGCAGTTCTTC.

The chain combines TRBV24-1 with TRBJ2-1; TRBD2 matches 11 bases. Germline CDR1 KGHDR, CDR2 SFDVKD. The V gene end was trimmed by 5 bases and the J gene end by 6 bases; junction bases not matched to a gene: 8. The CDR3 length is 16 residues. CDR3 coding DNA: TGTGCCACCAGTGGACTAGCGGGAACCTCGGTCAATGAGCAGTTCTTC. The encoded protein is CATSGLAGTSVNEQFF.

This chain links TRBV18 with TRBJ1-1; D remains ambiguous. Germline V CDR1 and CDR2: KGHSH, LQKENI. The CDR3 has 13 amino acids. Trimming pared 2 bases from V and 3 bases from J, leaving 7 bases between. For the CDR3, the DNA is TGTGCCAGCTCACCATCGCTCGACACTGAAGCTTTCTTT. It is translated as CASSPSLDTEAFF.

This clonotype was seen more than once but under ten times. Germline and junction disagree at one end, which may indicate a read error. The chain employs TRBV4-1 and TRBJ2-1; the D is unclear. CDR1 MGHRA and CDR2 YSYEKL come from the germline V gene. The CDR3 contains 14 residues. The CDR3 loop reads CASSQTPTYNEQLF. In nucleotides, the CDR3 is TGCGCCAGCAGCCAAACGCCCACGTACAATGAGCAGCTCTTC.

In this sample, this clonotype turned up a few times. The chain carries TRBV12-3 or TRBV12-4 and TRBJ1-3; maybe TRBD1 (6 bases). The CDR3 is made up of 14 amino acids. V was trimmed by 6 bases and J by 4 bases, leaving 13 bases between them. The CDR3 here is CASSAQGTGNTIYF. The CDR3, as DNA: TGTGCCAGCAGCGCGCAGGGGACCGGAAACACCATATATTTT.

This chain uses TRBV30 with TRBJ2-2; TRBD1 or TRBD2 may be the D gene (5 bases each). The CDR3 runs to 17 residues. Trimming pared 5 bases from V and 0 bases from J, leaving 19 bases between. Per germline, CDR1 GTSNPN and CDR2 SVGIG (reference sequence). The CDR3 protein is CAWVRDGKSTNTGELFF. The DNA of the CDR3 is TGTGCCTGGGTACGGGACGGGAAATCCACGAACACCGGGGAGCTGTTTTTT.

The chain uses TRBV29-1 and TRBJ2-5; D assignment may be TRBD1 or TRBD2 (5 bases each). This CDR3 comprises 12 residues. V lost 5 bases and J 3 bases, leaving 10 bases between the germline ends. Germline CDR1 is SQVTM and CDR2 is ANQGSEA. CDR3 region: CSVRGAEETQYF. The CDR3 region has the DNA TGCAGCGTTAGAGGGGCTGAAGAGACCCAGTACTTC.

This clonotype showed up just a few times. V is TRBV20-1 and J is TRBJ2-2; 8 nucleotides align to TRBD1. CDR1 is DFQATT, CDR2 SNEGSKA, per germline (reference sequence). The CDR3 extends over 16 amino acids. The V gene end was trimmed by 0 bases and the J gene end by 5 bases; junction bases not matched to a gene: 8. Here the CDR3 DNA reads TGCAGTGCTAGAGAAATAGACAGGGGCAGAACCGGGGAGCTGTTTTTT. Amino acid sequence: CSAREIDRGRTGELFF.

This clonotype was seen a few times. J is TRBJ1-1 and V is TRBV25-1; D is perhaps TRBD1 (6 bases). In germline, CDR1 is MGHDK, CDR2 SYGVNS. The CDR3 consists of 12 residues. Trimming pared 4 bases from V and 9 bases from J, leaving 12 bases between. DNA for the CDR3: TGTGCCAGCAGTGGGTACAGGGACCAAGCTTTCTTT. Its protein is CASSGYRDQAFF.

There are many counts of this clonotype. V and J are TRBV20-1 and TRBJ2-2; D possibly corresponds to TRBD2 (5 bases). The CDR3 is 13 residues long. Trimming shortened V by 3 bases and J by 0 bases, and 5 bases separated the two germline ends. In germline, CDR1 is DFQATT, CDR2 SNEGSKA (reference sequence). CDR3 loop: CSASGTNTGELFF. The DNA of the CDR3 is TGCAGTGCTAGCGGGACGAACACCGGGGAGCTGTTTTTT.

A few counts support this clonotype. The rearrangement links TRBV12-3 or TRBV12-4 to TRBJ2-3; D is perhaps TRBD2 (5 bases). This CDR3 spans 12 amino acids. Trimming took off 6 bases at V and 6 bases at J, with 10 bases between the two ends. This chain's CDR3 is CASRPRVDTQYF. In DNA form, the CDR3 reads TGTGCCAGCAGACCGAGGGTTGATACGCAGTATTTT.

The J gene is TRBJ1-4, the V gene TRBV28; possibly TRBD1 for D (6 bases). This CDR3 is built from 17 residues. The germline V gene encodes CDR1 MDHEN and CDR2 SYDVKM. The germline V and J ends were trimmed by 6 bases and 5 bases, with 22 bases remaining between them. The CDR3 region is CASSRGVGAGWNEKLFF. CDR3 in DNA: TGTGCCAGCAGCCGGGGTGTGGGGGCCGGATGGAATGAAAAACTGTTTTTT.

CDR3 amino acids: CASSQPDGFPQETQYF. The DNA for the CDR3 is TGCGCCAGCAGCCAGCCAGACGGGTTCCCTCAAGAGACCCAGTACTTC. The chain uses TRBV4-3 and TRBJ2-5; D unresolved. Trimming cost V 3 bases and J 2 bases, with 16 bases left between them. This CDR3 is 16 amino acids long. The germline V gene has CDR1 LGHNA and CDR2 YSLEER.

This clonotype was seen many times. The chain uses TRBV6-1 and TRBJ1-4; D is perhaps TRBD1 (6 bases). Trimming cost V 4 bases and J 0 bases, with 18 bases left between them. This CDR3 region has 18 residues. The V gene's germline CDR1 is MNHNS and CDR2 SASEGT. CDR3 in DNA: TGTGCCAGCAGTGCACCGGCGGGACACCATGCAACTAATGAAAAACTGTTTTTT. Its translation: CASSAPAGHHATNEKLFF.

The V call is TRBV19, the J call TRBJ1-2, with 7 bases that match TRBD1. V shed 4 bases and J 7 bases; nucleotides not matched to a gene: 3. CDR3 length: 12 residues. Germline V lookup: CDR1 LNHDA, CDR2 SQIVND (reference sequence). CDR3 sequence (DNA): TGTGCCAGTAGTAAAGACAGGGCTGGCTACACCTTC. Protein sequence: CASSKDRAGYTF.